The rows below give T cell receptor beta chains drawn from one sample of a study of a mutant IDH1 vaccine in newly diagnosed glioma. Their antigen targets remain unknown. Repertoires were generated with immunoSEQ multiplex PCR, while TCRdb's copy carries only in-frame clones and drops some. The data show roughly 32,000 clones, more than 70% seen once. The sequenced sample was PBMCs, obtained from a glioma patient whose treatment included an IDH1 peptide vaccine. These receptor sequences come from a middle-aged man with glioma. Both conserved end residues are part of each CDR3. The D gene is left open where the match is weak. Clone sizes are given selectively: once, few, many, or a class where the clone is expanded.

d_call | j_call | clone_size | v_call | cdr3_aa | cdr3_nt
. | TRBJ2-1 | . | TRBV28 | CASSLMGAGDEQFF | TGTGCCAGCAGTTTAATGGGGGCAGGCGATGAGCAGTTCTTC
TRBD1 | TRBJ1-5 | . | TRBV4-1 | CASSLHRGDNQPQHF | TGCGCCAGCAGCCTTCACAGGGGGGACAATCAGCCCCAGCATTTT
. | TRBJ1-6 | . | TRBV5-5 | CASSPLGIDSPLHF | TGTGCCAGCAGCCCGCTTGGAATAGATTCACCCCTCCACTTT
TRBD1 | TRBJ1-1 | . | TRBV5-4 | CASSARDRGGEAFF | TGTGCCAGCAGCGCCAGGGACAGGGGAGGTGAAGCTTTCTTT
. | TRBJ1-1 | once | TRBV5-4 | CASSHGPGPVKSEAFF | TGTGCCAGCAGTCACGGCCCGGGCCCAGTAAAAAGTGAAGCTTTCTTT
. | TRBJ1-1 | . | TRBV19 | CASSIQPGRGTEAFF | TGTGCCAGTAGTATCCAACCGGGGAGGGGTACTGAAGCTTTCTTT
. | TRBJ1-5 | . | TRBV19 | CASSREGRVNQPQHF | TGTGCCAGTAGTAGAGAGGGGAGAGTCAATCAGCCCCAGCATTTT
. | TRBJ2-7 | . | TRBV28 | CASNGEARRRAYEQYF | TGTGCCAGCAATGGGGAAGCCAGGAGGCGAGCCTACGAGCAGTACTTC
. | TRBJ1-1 | . | TRBV7-6 | CASSPLPNMNTEAFF | TGTGCCAGCAGTCCCCTACCAAATATGAACACTGAAGCTTTCTTT
. | TRBJ2-1 | once | TRBV18 | CASSPRGDNEQFF | TGTGCCAGCTCACCGCGAGGGGACAATGAGCAGTTCTTC
TRBD1 | TRBJ1-2 | . | TRBV29-1 | CSVGTGWYGYTF | TGCAGCGTCGGGACAGGGTGGTATGGCTACACCTTC
. | TRBJ2-3 | . | TRBV11-2 | CASSLFRTSWRAHTDTQYF | TGTGCCAGCAGCTTATTCCGAACAAGTTGGAGGGCCCACACAGATACGCAGTATTTT
TRBD1 | TRBJ1-2 | . | TRBV5-1 | CASSASGTDYGYTF | TGCGCCAGCAGCGCTTCCGGGACAGATTATGGCTACACCTTC
TRBD2 | TRBJ2-5 | few | TRBV5-1 | CASSSGPNLGGETQYF | TGCGCCAGCAGCTCTGGACCTAACCTGGGGGGGGAGACCCAGTACTTC
TRBD2 | TRBJ2-5 | . | TRBV5-6 | CASSRGLAETQYF | TGTGCCAGCAGCAGGGGACTAGCGGAGACCCAGTACTTC
. | TRBJ2-7 | . | TRBV5-6 | CASSGGPEQYF | TGTGCCAGCAGCGGTGGACCCGAGCAGTACTTC
. | TRBJ1-3 | . | TRBV9 | CASSVALGNTIYF | TGTGCCAGCAGCGTAGCTCTGGGAAACACCATATATTTT
TRBD1 | TRBJ1-1 | . | TRBV9 | CASSGQGFAEAFF | TGTGCCAGCAGTGGACAGGGGTTTGCTGAAGCTTTCTTT
TRBD1 | TRBJ1-2 | . | TRBV10-3 | CAIFRTGQGRDGYTF | TGTGCCATTTTTCGGACAGGACAGGGTAGGGATGGCTACACCTTC
. | TRBJ1-4 | . | TRBV9 | CASSVDSANEKLFF | TGTGCCAGCAGCGTAGACAGCGCTAATGAAAAACTGTTTTTT
. | TRBJ2-7 | . | TRBV6-1 | CASNEVPPYF | TGTGCCAGCAATGAGGTGCCCCCTTACTTC
. | TRBJ2-3 | few | TRBV19 | CASSPGQARTDTQYF | TGTGCCAGTAGTCCAGGGCAGGCCCGCACAGATACGCAGTATTTT
TRBD2 | TRBJ2-4 | . | TRBV4-1 | CASSQGGTSGRAKNIQYF | TGCGCCAGCAGCCAAGGGGGGACTAGCGGGAGGGCCAAAAACATTCAGTACTTC
. | TRBJ2-1 | . | TRBV7-9 | CAGRQDRNEQFF | TGTGCCGGGCGCCAGGATAGGAATGAGCAGTTCTTC
. | TRBJ2-7 | once | TRBV7-2 | CASSLRGTGEQYF | TGTGCCAGCAGCTTAAGGGGGACGGGGGAGCAGTACTTC
TRBD1 | TRBJ1-2 | . | TRBV5-1 | CASSLVTGDGYTF | TGCGCCAGCAGCTTGGTGACAGGGGACGGCTACACCTTC
. | TRBJ2-3 | . | TRBV5-4 | CASSFGLSDTQYF | TGTGCCAGCAGCTTCGGCCTAAGTGATACGCAGTATTTT
. | TRBJ1-1 | . | TRBV19 | CASKEGRAEAFF | TGTGCCAGTAAGGAAGGGCGGGCTGAAGCTTTCTTT
. | TRBJ1-3 | . | TRBV28 | CASSRRQSFSGNTIYF | TGTGCCAGCTCACGAAGACAGTCTTTCTCTGGAAACACCATATATTTT
TRBD1 | TRBJ1-2 | once | TRBV7-3 | CASSLSGQGNYGYTF | TGTGCCAGCAGCCTCTCCGGACAGGGGAACTATGGCTACACCTTC
. | TRBJ2-7 | . | TRBV10-3 | CAISEGITYEQYF | TGTGCCATCAGTGAGGGGATCACCTACGAGCAGTACTTC
TRBD2 | TRBJ2-3 | . | TRBV6-1 | CASSVAGVGGTDTQYF | TGTGCCAGCAGTGTAGCGGGAGTGGGGGGCACAGATACGCAGTATTTT
. | TRBJ2-7 | . | TRBV5-5 | CASSARDGTYEQYF | TGTGCCAGCAGCGCGAGGGACGGTACCTACGAGCAGTACTTC
TRBD1 | TRBJ1-5 | . | TRBV28 | CASSPPTGNQPQHF | TGTGCCAGCAGTCCCCCGACAGGGAATCAGCCCCAGCATTTT
. | TRBJ2-1 | . | TRBV5-1 | CASGISGSFHNEQFF | TGCGCCAGCGGCATAAGCGGATCTTTCCACAATGAGCAGTTCTTC
. | TRBJ2-1 | . | TRBV7-3 | CASSLAGPNNEQFF | TGTGCCAGCAGCTTAGCGGGACCCAACAATGAGCAGTTCTTC
. | TRBJ1-2 | . | TRBV9 | CASSVGPPGGGYTF | TGTGCCAGCAGCGTAGGCCCCCCGGGGGGTGGCTACACCTTC
TRBD1 | TRBJ2-5 | . | TRBV9 | CASSASGTGTTQYF | TGTGCCAGCAGCGCCTCCGGGACAGGAACTACCCAGTACTTC
TRBD1 | TRBJ2-6 | . | TRBV18 | CASSFGTGYSGANVLTF | TGTGCCAGCTCATTCGGGACAGGGTACTCTGGGGCCAACGTCCTGACTTTC
. | TRBJ2-1 | . | TRBV4-3 | CASSQERGHQYNEQFF | TGCGCCAGCAGCCAAGAAAGGGGCCATCAATACAATGAGCAGTTCTTC
. | TRBJ1-1 | . | TRBV7-9 | CASSLDRPEAFF | TGTGCCAGCAGCTTAGACAGGCCGGAAGCTTTCTTT
. | TRBJ2-7 | . | TRBV19 | CASSMFRDGEQYF | TGTGCCAGTAGTATGTTCAGGGATGGAGAGCAGTACTTC
TRBD1 | TRBJ1-2 | . | TRBV6-5 | CASSNPRGANYGYTF | TGTGCCAGCAGTAACCCCAGGGGGGCTAACTATGGCTACACCTTC